Presented here are 20 T cell receptor beta chains from one specimen sequenced in a study of T cell responses to AZD1222 COVID-19 vaccine. Only in-frame clones appear in the TCRdb table, and some are missing; sequencing was by immunoSEQ multiplex PCR. The table lists roughly 160,000 clones, 90% to 95% of them singletons, with less than 2.5% in the top ten. This sample comprised peripheral blood, obtained on day 0 of AZD1222 vaccination. The origin of the receptors is an adult in good health.

This chain uses TRBV10-2 with TRBJ2-1, with 10 bases identical to TRBD2. CDR3 length: 16 residues. In germline, CDR1 is WSHSY, CDR2 SAAADI. The V segment lost 5 bases and the J segment 3 bases; nucleotides outside the gene matches: 7. The CDR3 loop reads CASSYAGTSVYNEQFF. CDR3 coding DNA: TGCGCCAGCAGTTACGCAGGGACTAGCGTCTACAATGAGCAGTTCTTC.

The chain employs TRBV7-3 and TRBJ2-7; 10 positions match TRBD2. The CDR3 runs 15 residues. Germline CDR1 reads SGHTA; CDR2 reads FQGTGA. Trimming took 3 bases from V and 3 from J; bases not matched to a gene: 5. In DNA form, the CDR3 reads TGTGCCAGCAGCTTCGGACTAGCGGAGGGCTACGAGCAGTACTTC. Protein product: CASSFGLAEGYEQYF.

V usage is TRBV27 and J usage is TRBJ2-4; no firm D call. The CDR3 consists of 14 residues. Germline V CDR1 and CDR2: MNHEY, SMNVEV (reference sequence). The V end lost 0 bases, the J end lost 7 bases, and 10 bases lay between the germline ends. The CDR3 sequence: CASSLSAGYNIQYF. The CDR3 nucleotides are TGTGCCAGCAGTTTATCGGCAGGCTATAACATTCAGTACTTC.

The chain joins TRBV21-1 to TRBJ2-7. TRBV21-1 is shown as a pseudogene. The CDR3 contains 10 residues. As DNA, the CDR3 is TGTGCCAGCAGCAATGACGAGCAGTACTTC. Encoded protein: CASSNDEQYF.

The gene calls are TRBV7-2 and TRBJ1-6; the match to TRBD1 covers 8 bases. After removal of 5 bases from V and 8 bases from J, the junction contained 2 bases not matched to a gene. This CDR3 has 13 amino acids. Per germline, CDR1 SGHTA and CDR2 FQGNSA. The CDR3 here is CASSPQGDSPLHF. CDR3 bases: TGTGCCAGCAGCCCACAGGGGGATTCACCCCTCCACTTT.

The CDR3 DNA is TGTGCCAGCAGCCAAGCACTAGTAATAGAGCAGTTCTTC. Residues: CASSQALVIEQFF. The genes are TRBV3-1 (or the pseudogene TRBV3-2) and TRBJ2-1; D might be TRBD2 (5 bases). CDR3 length equals 13 residues. V dropped 1 base and J dropped 10 bases, with 11 bases sitting between them. Germline CDR1 is LGHDT and CDR2 is YNNKEL (reference sequence).

The chain employs TRBV29-1 and TRBJ1-1; 10 bases map to TRBD1. The germline gives CDR1 SQVTM, CDR2 ANQGSEA. The CDR3 runs 16 residues. V lost 6 bases, J lost 5 bases, and 15 bases stayed unmatched. Here the CDR3 DNA reads TGCAGCGTCGGTACCCGGGACAGGGGCGTGATGACTGAAGCTTTCTTT. The encoded protein is CSVGTRDRGVMTEAFF. Drawing the rest from reference TRBV29-1 and TRBJ1-1, the complete variable domain is SAVISQKPSRDICQRGTSLTIQCQVDSQVTMMFWYRQQPGQSLTLIATANQGSEATYESGFVIDKFPISRPNLTFSTLTVSNMSPEDSSIYLCSVGTRDRGVMTEAFFGQGTRLTVV.

The gene calls are TRBV5-6 and TRBJ1-1, with a weak D call TRBD1 (5 bases). The CDR3 spans 15 residues. Germline assignment: CDR1 SGHDT and CDR2 YYEEEE. Trimming removed 2 bases from V and 2 bases from J, with 13 bases in between. The CDR3 DNA follows: TGTGCCAGCAGCTTCGGGGCAGATATTAACACTGAAGCTTTCTTT. This sequence encodes CASSFGADINTEAFF.

The chain combines TRBV12-2 with TRBJ2-7; the table gives TRBD2 as D, unverified against the DNA. TRBV12-2 is termed a pseudogene. CDR3 size: 20 residues. The DNA of the CDR3 is TGTGCAAGTCGCTTAGCAATCCGACTAGCGGGAGGCACATCTACCTACGAGCAGTACTTC. Translated, it gives CASRLAIRLAGGTSTYEQYF.

The J gene is TRBJ2-7, the V gene TRBV28; D may correspond to TRBD1 or TRBD2 (5 bases each). The CDR3 runs to 14 residues. Trimming stripped 8 bases from V and 2 bases from J, with 16 bases between. CDR1 is MDHEN and CDR2 is SYDVKM in the germline V gene. The CDR3 protein is CASQGDPQPYEQYF. The CDR3 nucleotides read TGTGCCAGCCAGGGAGACCCTCAGCCCTACGAGCAGTACTTC.

This clone showed up just once. This chain connects TRBV19 to TRBJ2-1; perhaps D is TRBD1 or TRBD2 (5 bases each). Trimming stripped 0 bases from V and 11 bases from J, with 11 bases between. From germline, CDR1 is LNHDA and CDR2 SQIVND (reference sequence). This CDR3 is built from 13 residues. CDR3 in DNA: TGTGCCAGTAGTATAGACCCACCGGGACAGCAGTTCTTC. Amino acids: CASSIDPPGQQFF.

The count of this clone is one. The rearrangement joins TRBV11-2 to TRBJ2-2; no reliable D call. The CDR3 consists of 17 residues. Germline V CDR1 and CDR2: SGHAT, FQNNGV. Trimming shortened V by 6 bases and J by 0 bases, and 17 bases separated the two germline ends. This chain's CDR3 is CASRKQPGVANTGELFF. The CDR3, as DNA: TGTGCCAGCAGGAAACAGCCTGGAGTCGCGAACACCGGGGAGCTGTTTTTT. Full variable domain (rest looked up from reference TRBV11-2 and TRBJ2-2): EAGVAQSPRYKIIEKRQSVAFWCNPISGHATLYWYQQILGQGPKLLIQFQNNGVVDDSQLPKDRFSAERLKGVDSTLKIQPAKLEDSAVYLCASRKQPGVANTGELFFGEGSRLTVL.

This clone was counted a single time. The rearrangement joins TRBV30 to TRBJ2-7; 8 bases line up with TRBD2. This CDR3 comprises 15 residues. V shed 0 bases and J 3 bases; nucleotides not matched to a gene: 7. Germline V gives CDR1 GTSNPN, CDR2 SVGIG (reference sequence). The CDR3 bases are TGTGCCTGGAGTGTACTGCCAGCGGGAGTCTACGAGCAGTACTTC. Residues: CAWSVLPAGVYEQYF.

The chain has TRBV7-8 and TRBJ2-6; 9 nucleotides agree with TRBD1. The CDR3 runs 17 residues. From germline, CDR1 is SGHVS and CDR2 FQNEAQ. Losses at the gene ends were 5 bases for V and 1 base for J; bases not matched to a gene: 6. CDR3 coding DNA: TGTGCCAGCAGCAACAGGGGGCGTGAATCTGGGGCCAACGTCCTGACTTTC. Amino acids: CASSNRGRESGANVLTF.

This clone was found once. DNA for the CDR3: TGTGCCAGCAGTTTAGGCACAATCCAAGAGACCCAGTACTTC. Its translation: CASSLGTIQETQYF. The chain employs TRBV28 and TRBJ2-5, with D uncertain. V was shortened by 2 bases and J by 1 base, with 8 bases between the two germline ends. The germline V gene has CDR1 MDHEN and CDR2 SYDVKM. The CDR3 is made up of 14 amino acids.

This chain links TRBV7-9 with TRBJ2-7, with TRBD2 identical over 10 bases. CDR3 length equals 14 residues. From germline, CDR1 is SEHNR and CDR2 FQNEAQ (reference sequence). The V segment lost 6 bases and the J segment 1 base; nucleotides outside the gene matches: 3. The CDR3 sequence is CASSPTSGSYEQYF. CDR3 coding DNA: TGTGCCAGCAGTCCGACTAGCGGGTCCTACGAGCAGTACTTC.

This chain uses TRBV14 with TRBJ2-7, with TRBD2 matching 15 bases. Germline V gene lookup returns CDR1 SGHDN and CDR2 FVKESK. The CDR3 has 16 residues. V lost 3 bases, J lost 4 bases, and 4 bases stayed unmatched. The CDR3 loop is CASSQAGTSGGYEQYF. CDR3 sequence (DNA): TGTGCCAGCAGCCAGGCCGGGACTAGCGGGGGGTACGAGCAGTACTTC.

The chain recombines TRBV28 with TRBJ1-2, with unresolved D. The CDR3 loop spans 12 amino acids. V was trimmed by 8 bases and J by 6 bases, leaving 13 bases between them. Germline loops: CDR1 MDHEN, CDR2 SYDVKM. CDR3 bases: TGTGCCAGCCGTCCTCCAGGCCATGGCTACACCTTC. It encodes CASRPPGHGYTF.

In this sample, this clone turned up once. This rearrangement joins TRBV27 to TRBJ1-5; no definite D call. Per germline, CDR1 MNHEY and CDR2 SMNVEV (reference sequence). The ends were cut back, 1 base at V and 3 bases at J, with 4 bases in the middle. This CDR3 contains 13 residues. CDR3 bases: TGTGCCAGCAGTTTATTAGTCAATCAGCCCCAGCATTTT. Translating it yields CASSLLVNQPQHF.

The chain couples TRBV29-1 to TRBJ1-1; no clear D gene. The CDR3 runs 12 residues. The V gene lost 5 bases and the J gene lost 0 bases, with 7 bases spanning the gap. Germline loops: CDR1 SQVTM, CDR2 ANQGSEA. For the CDR3, the DNA is TGCAGCGTTAGTACCCTGAACACTGAAGCTTTCTTT. Its translation: CSVSTLNTEAFF.